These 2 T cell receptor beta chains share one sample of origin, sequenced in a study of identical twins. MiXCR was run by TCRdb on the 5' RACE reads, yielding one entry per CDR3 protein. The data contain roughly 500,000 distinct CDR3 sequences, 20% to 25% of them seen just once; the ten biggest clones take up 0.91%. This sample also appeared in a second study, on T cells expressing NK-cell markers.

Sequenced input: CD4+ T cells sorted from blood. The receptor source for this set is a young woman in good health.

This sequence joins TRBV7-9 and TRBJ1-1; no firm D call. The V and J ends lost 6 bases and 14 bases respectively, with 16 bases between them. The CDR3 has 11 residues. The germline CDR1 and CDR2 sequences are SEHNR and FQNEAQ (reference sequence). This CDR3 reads CASSSATRAFF. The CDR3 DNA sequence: TGTGCCAGCAGTTCTGCGACTCGGGCCTTCTTT.

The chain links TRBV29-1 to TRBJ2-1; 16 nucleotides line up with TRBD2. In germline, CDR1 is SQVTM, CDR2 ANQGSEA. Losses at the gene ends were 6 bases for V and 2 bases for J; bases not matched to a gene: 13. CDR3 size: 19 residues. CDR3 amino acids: CSVDNRGLAGGSTYNEQFF. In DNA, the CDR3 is TGCAGCGTGGATAACAGGGGACTAGCGGGAGGGTCCACCTACAATGAGCAGTTCTTC.